This T cell receptor (beta chain) was retrieved from a study of blood T cell repertoires in COVID-19 (dated by TCRdb to the early 2020s). With respect to the entire study: Samples covering the acute and convalescent phases of COVID-19 were provided by collaborators in the United States, Italy and Spain. The prospective study material was composed of cDNA or gDNA derived from T cells, B-cell-depleted T cells, or PBMCs. Sample metadata almost always included a de-identified subject ID, COVID-19 status, age in years and sex. The repertoires were made available in a free public database intended to serve as a resource for research on the immune response to SARS-CoV-2. Deeply sampled blood TCRbeta repertoires from subjects exposed to, actively infected with, or recovered from COVID-19 were included in the dataset. Samples were obtained from the ongoing ImmuneRACE study (first 160 participants) and from 1,000 to 1,500 subjects provided by 6 global collaborators. HLA class I and class II types, where available, came from metadata supplied by the sample provider rather than from assay-based typing.

Overall study results and their limits: The amount of clinical and demographic metadata varied by source and participant and was provided uncurated.

In the prospective study, participants were about 18 to 100 years old, resided in 25 or so geographic areas of the United States, and were enrolled through a virtual design. In the prospective study, cohorts were assigned on the basis of participant-reported clinical history obtained from a screening survey and a study questionnaire. Recovered participants in ImmuneRACE Cohort 3 were defined as having two consecutive negative NP/OP PCR tests, clearance from a healthcare professional, or resolution of symptoms. Each participant in the prospective study had whole blood, serum and a nasopharyngeal or oropharyngeal swab collected by mobile phlebotomists. Additional blood draws and questionnaires over an approximately 2-month period could optionally be provided by prospective study participants. Blood samples from the prospective study were shipped frozen or at room temperature prior to DNA extraction.

TCRbeta CDR3 regions were amplified from genomic DNA using the immunoSEQ Assay, a bias-controlled multiplex PCR. The authors' pipeline ran thus. The number of nucleated cells in each sample was estimated by amplification of reference gene primers within the assay. To quantify the absolute abundance of each unique TCRbeta CDR3 rearrangement, sequence reads were collapsed and filtered. For each sample, productive Simpson clonality was calculated as the square root of Simpson's diversity index over productive rearrangements. What TCRdb holds here is the immuneACCESS table cut down to in-frame rearrangements. Part of the clones is not present; checked against another copy, under half of the missing clones reflect an unresolved V gene, and the others are unexplained. V, J and clone size are taken as reported in that table, and D and trimming were inferred from the DNA itself. The sample table lists 160,000 or so clones, more than 70% of them with a count of one. Together, the top ten hold around 5.9% of the sample.

Concerning this clone itself: The antigen it recognizes is unknown. Per-base qualities were not stored, and no clone one base away is much larger.

There are 13 amino acids in the CDR3, from cysteine to phenylalanine inclusive. Only the CDR3 DNA is retained, 39 bases long and in frame from the first base. Looking up the germline V gene yields CDR1 SGHDN and CDR2 FVKESK. Cut back by 4 bases and 2 bases, the V and J ends lie 8 bases apart. This sequence originates from a middle-aged man who had recovered from COVID-19. The V and J genes are TRBV14 and TRBJ1-1, with TRBD1 as a weak D call on 6 bases. The sample was PBMCs or T cells enriched from blood (not recorded which). The nucleotide sequence is given as TGTGCCAGCAGCCTTGGGGGCAACACTGAAGCTTTCTTT. Translation gives CASSLGGNTEAFF.